This T cell receptor beta chain was observed in a study of shared clonotypes between healthy human individuals. Study details: Researchers assigned three CD4 naive, three CD4 memory, two CD8 naive and one CD8 memory plate to each donor.

Of note for this clone: Its antigen is currently unknown.

Clones were read by immunoSEQ multiplex PCR, and TCRdb kept only the in-frame ones, dropping some. The sample contains around 1.6 million clones, around 98% of which appear only once. Overall study findings and caveats: Shared across a few donors were about 4.6% of the naive CD4 clonotypes. Investigators collected only blood, and repertoires in tissues likely differ.

This TCR was sampled from a man aged 30 to 45 in good health. The sequencing input was naive CD4+ T cells sorted from blood. Subset here: CD45RA+ positively selected.

CDR3 coding DNA: TGTGCCAGCTCACGAGAACAATCCATGAACACTGAAGCTTTCTTT. Protein product: CASSREQSMNTEAFF. V usage is TRBV18 and J usage is TRBJ1-1; D uncertain. Germline V lookup: CDR1 KGHSH, CDR2 LQKENI. This CDR3 comprises 15 residues. V lost 4 bases and J lost 0, with 12 bases in between.